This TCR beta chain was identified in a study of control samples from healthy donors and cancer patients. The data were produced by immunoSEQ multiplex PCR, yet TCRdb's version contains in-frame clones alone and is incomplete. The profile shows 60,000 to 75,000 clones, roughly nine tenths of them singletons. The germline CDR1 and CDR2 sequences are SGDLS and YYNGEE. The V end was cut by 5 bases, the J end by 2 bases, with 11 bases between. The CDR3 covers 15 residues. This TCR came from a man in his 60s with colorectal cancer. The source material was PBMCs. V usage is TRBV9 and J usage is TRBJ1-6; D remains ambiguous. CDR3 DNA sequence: TGTGCCAGCAGTAGCGGACGGACCTATAATTCACCCCTCCACTTT. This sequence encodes CASSSGRTYNSPLHF.